A single TCR beta chain is shown here with its context. Its antigen remains unidentified. This specimen belongs to a study of cytomegalovirus exposure and HLA in healthy donors. With 60 Vbeta and 13 Jbeta primers, the PCR was carried out. Here immunoSEQ multiplex PCR was the method, and the copy in TCRdb shows in-frame clones only, minus some. This table has more than 95,000 clones, about four fifths appearing once. Study-wide results and limits: Some segments of the V type, notably TRBV6-2 and TRBV6-3, were excluded as indistinguishable. Near-uniform donor sequencing depth was presumed by presence/absence analyses. The study designated 150 or so TCR beta chains cytomegalovirus-associated.

J lost 3 bases, V lost 5 bases, and 16 bases had no gene match. Germline-derived CDR1 and CDR2 are MNHEY and SMNVEV (reference sequence). The CDR3 runs to 17 residues. This clonotype originated in a woman in her twenties or thirties in good health and CMV-seronegative. The sequencing input was PBMCs. The chain links TRBV27 to TRBJ2-7; 7 nucleotides align to TRBD2. This CDR3 reads CASSRRRSSGRIYEQYF. In DNA, the CDR3 is TGTGCCAGCAGTCGCCGCAGGTCTAGCGGAAGAATCTACGAGCAGTACTTC.